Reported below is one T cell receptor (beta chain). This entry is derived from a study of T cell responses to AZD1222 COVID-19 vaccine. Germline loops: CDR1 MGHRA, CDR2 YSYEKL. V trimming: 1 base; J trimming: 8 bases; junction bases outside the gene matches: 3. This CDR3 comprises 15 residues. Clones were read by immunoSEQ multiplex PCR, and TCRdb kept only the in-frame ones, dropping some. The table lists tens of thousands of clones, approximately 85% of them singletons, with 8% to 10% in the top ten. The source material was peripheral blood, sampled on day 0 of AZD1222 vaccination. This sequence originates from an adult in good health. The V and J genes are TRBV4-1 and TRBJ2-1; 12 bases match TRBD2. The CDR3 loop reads CASSQGTSGTDEQFF. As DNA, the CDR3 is TGCGCCAGCAGCCAAGGGACTAGCGGGACGGATGAGCAGTTCTTC.